Given below is one T cell receptor beta chain in context. What it recognizes is unknown. The data were obtained in a study of response to subunit inactivated influenza vaccine. Study outcomes and limitations: Researchers suggested that each seasonal influenza vaccination recruits few new T cells.

Trimming removed 7 bases from V and 4 bases from J; junction bases left unmatched: 7. This CDR3 region has 14 residues. Germline values: CDR1 DFQATT, CDR2 SNEGSKA (reference sequence). TCRdb fed the RT-PCR reads into MiXCR, producing one record per CDR3 protein. This sample has roughly 500,000 distinct CDR3 sequences, with about 17% found just once. This clonotype was sampled from a man aged 50 to 69 who received an inactivated influenza vaccine. This specimen was CD4+ T cells sorted from PBMCs, taken roughly 24 months after vaccination. The rearrangement uses TRBV20-1 and TRBJ2-3, with 11 nucleotides matching TRBD2. The CDR3 region has the DNA TGCAGTGACCCCACTAGCGGGAGCGCAGATACGCAGTATTTT. This translates into CSDPTSGSADTQYF.